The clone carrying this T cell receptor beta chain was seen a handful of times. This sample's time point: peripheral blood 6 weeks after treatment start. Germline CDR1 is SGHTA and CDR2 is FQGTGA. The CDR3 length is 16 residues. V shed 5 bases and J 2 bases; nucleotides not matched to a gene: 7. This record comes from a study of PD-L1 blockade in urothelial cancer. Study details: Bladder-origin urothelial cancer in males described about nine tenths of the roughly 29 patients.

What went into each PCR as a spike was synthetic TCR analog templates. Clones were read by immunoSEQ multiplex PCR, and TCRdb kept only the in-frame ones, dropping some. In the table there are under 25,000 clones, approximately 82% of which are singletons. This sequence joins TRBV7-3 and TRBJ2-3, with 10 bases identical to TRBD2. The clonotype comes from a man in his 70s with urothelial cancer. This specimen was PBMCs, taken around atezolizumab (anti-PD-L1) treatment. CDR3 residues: CASSPLSGRATDTQYF. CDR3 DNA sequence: TGTGCCAGCAGCCCTTTGAGCGGGAGGGCCACAGATACGCAGTATTTT.